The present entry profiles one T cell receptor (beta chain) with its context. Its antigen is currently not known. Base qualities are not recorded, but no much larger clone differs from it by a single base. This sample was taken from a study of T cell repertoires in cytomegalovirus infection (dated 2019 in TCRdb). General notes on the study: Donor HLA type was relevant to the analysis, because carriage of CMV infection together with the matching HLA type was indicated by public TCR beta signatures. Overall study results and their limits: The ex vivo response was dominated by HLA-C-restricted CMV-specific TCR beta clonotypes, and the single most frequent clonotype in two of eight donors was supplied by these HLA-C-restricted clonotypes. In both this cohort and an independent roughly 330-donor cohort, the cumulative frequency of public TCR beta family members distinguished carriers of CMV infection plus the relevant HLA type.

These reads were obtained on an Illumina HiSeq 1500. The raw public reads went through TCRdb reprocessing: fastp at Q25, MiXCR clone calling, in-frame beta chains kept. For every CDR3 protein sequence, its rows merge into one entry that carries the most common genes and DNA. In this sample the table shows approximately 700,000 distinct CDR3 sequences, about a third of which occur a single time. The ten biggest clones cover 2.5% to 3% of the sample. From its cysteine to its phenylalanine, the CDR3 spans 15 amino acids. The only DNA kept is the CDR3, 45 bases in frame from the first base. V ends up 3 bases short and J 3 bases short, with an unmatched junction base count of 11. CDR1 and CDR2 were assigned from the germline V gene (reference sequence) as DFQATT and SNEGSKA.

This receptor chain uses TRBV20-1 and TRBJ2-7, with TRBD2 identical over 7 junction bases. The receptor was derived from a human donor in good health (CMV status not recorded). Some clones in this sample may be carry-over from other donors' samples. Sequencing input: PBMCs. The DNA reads TGCAGTGCTAGCGCCCTGTCGGGGGGTGTCTACGAGCAGTACTTC. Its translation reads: CSASALSGGVYEQYF.